Sequencing of this TCR beta chain was carried out in a study of blood T cell repertoires in COVID-19. Study context: The cDNA or gDNA used as material had been derived from T cells, B-cell-depleted T cells, or PBMCs.

The CDR3 covers 17 residues. Germline V gene sequence: CDR1 MNHEY, CDR2 SVGEGT. The V and J ends lost 1 base and 7 bases, in that order; junction bases with no gene match: 9. Data came from immunoSEQ multiplex PCR; TCRdb stores just in-frame clones and leaves some out. The sample lists about 210,000 clones; almost 85% were seen once. The sequenced material came from peripheral blood. The sequence derives from a woman in her sixties or seventies with COVID-19, enrolled during active disease. J is TRBJ1-6 and V is TRBV6-2 or TRBV6-3, with TRBD1 matching over 8 bases. The CDR3 DNA reads TGTGCCAGCAGTTACTTTGTTTCCGGGACAGGAAATTCACCCCTCCACTTT. Encoded protein: CASSYFVSGTGNSPLHF.